This is a list of T cell receptor beta chains from one sample in a study of blood T cell repertoires in COVID-19. Method: immunoSEQ multiplex PCR; TCRdb's copy keeps in-frame clones and lacks some. This table holds 210,000 or so clones, 70% to 90% found once. Material: peripheral blood. These receptors were collected from a woman in her late teens or twenties who had recovered from COVID-19. CDR3s include the opening cysteine and the closing phenylalanine or tryptophan. The order of the fields is J gene, clone size, V gene, D gene, CDR3 protein, CDR3 DNA. The D gene is left open where the match is weak. Expanded clones are given a class, and other clones once, few, many or no size at all.

j_call: TRBJ1-2
clone_size: NA
v_call: TRBV6-5
d_call: TRBD1
cdr3_aa: CASSRFDRGNYGYTF
cdr3_nt: TGTGCCAGCAGCCGATTCGACAGGGGGAACTATGGCTACACCTTC

j_call: TRBJ2-2
clone_size: NA
v_call: TRBV18
d_call: NA
cdr3_aa: CASSPTTETRDPNTGELFF
cdr3_nt: TGTGCCAGCTCACCCACGACCGAAACTAGAGACCCGAACACCGGGGAGCTGTTTTTT

j_call: TRBJ2-1
clone_size: NA
v_call: TRBV29-1
d_call: TRBD2
cdr3_aa: CSVESGGDWGDHLEQFF
cdr3_nt: TGCAGCGTTGAAAGCGGGGGGGATTGGGGAGATCATCTTGAGCAGTTCTTC

j_call: TRBJ2-7
clone_size: once
v_call: TRBV7-7
d_call: NA
cdr3_aa: CASSLGRGKSYEQYF
cdr3_nt: TGTGCCAGCAGCTTAGGACGGGGAAAATCCTACGAGCAGTACTTC

j_call: TRBJ2-1
clone_size: NA
v_call: TRBV27
d_call: NA
cdr3_aa: CASSLGRRKSSYNEQFF
cdr3_nt: TGTGCCAGCAGTTTAGGTCGCAGGAAAAGCTCCTACAATGAGCAGTTCTTC

j_call: TRBJ1-1
clone_size: NA
v_call: TRBV13
d_call: NA
cdr3_aa: CASSPPGDTEAFF
cdr3_nt: TGTGCCAGCAGCCCACCTGGAGACACTGAAGCTTTCTTT

j_call: TRBJ2-5
clone_size: NA
v_call: TRBV18
d_call: TRBD2
cdr3_aa: CASSPEGGLAGTQETQYF
cdr3_nt: TGTGCCAGCTCCCCTGAGGGTGGACTAGCGGGCACCCAAGAGACCCAGTACTTC

j_call: TRBJ2-5
clone_size: NA
v_call: TRBV18
d_call: NA
cdr3_aa: CASSPDRRETQYF
cdr3_nt: TGTGCCAGCTCACCCGACAGGCGGGAGACCCAGTACTTC

j_call: TRBJ2-1
clone_size: NA
v_call: TRBV9
d_call: NA
cdr3_aa: CASSRDTGTYNEQFF
cdr3_nt: TGTGCCAGCAGCCGCGATACAGGGACCTACAATGAGCAGTTCTTC

j_call: TRBJ2-3
clone_size: NA
v_call: TRBV5-4
d_call: NA
cdr3_aa: CASSPQLEYGDSRGTDTQYF
cdr3_nt: TGTGCCAGCAGCCCGCAGCTTGAGTATGGTGATAGCCGGGGCACAGATACGCAGTATTTT

j_call: TRBJ2-2
clone_size: NA
v_call: TRBV4-3
d_call: TRBD2
cdr3_aa: CASSQDVGGGAATGELFF
cdr3_nt: TGCGCCAGCAGCCAAGATGTCGGGGGAGGGGCGGCCACCGGGGAGCTGTTTTTT

j_call: TRBJ1-5
clone_size: NA
v_call: TRBV5-6
d_call: TRBD1
cdr3_aa: CASSFRDRGRRSNQPQHF
cdr3_nt: TGTGCCAGCAGCTTCCGAGACAGGGGGCGCAGAAGCAATCAGCCCCAGCATTTT

j_call: TRBJ2-5
clone_size: NA
v_call: TRBV7-9
d_call: TRBD2
cdr3_aa: CASTGGVSQETQYF
cdr3_nt: TGTGCCAGCACCGGGGGGGTTTCACAAGAGACCCAGTACTTC

j_call: TRBJ1-3
clone_size: NA
v_call: TRBV4-3
d_call: TRBD1
cdr3_aa: CASSQEEQGTGNTIYF
cdr3_nt: TGCGCCAGCAGCCAAGAGGAACAGGGGACCGGAAACACCATATATTTT

j_call: TRBJ2-2
clone_size: NA
v_call: TRBV6-2/TRBV6-3
d_call: NA
cdr3_aa: CASSYSRWSGNTGELFF
cdr3_nt: TGTGCCAGCAGTTACTCACGATGGAGCGGGAACACCGGGGAGCTGTTTTTT

j_call: TRBJ2-7
clone_size: NA
v_call: TRBV29-1
d_call: NA
cdr3_aa: CSVVPPDRSSYEQYF
cdr3_nt: TGCAGCGTTGTCCCTCCAGACAGGAGCTCCTACGAGCAGTACTTC

j_call: TRBJ2-1
clone_size: NA
v_call: TRBV15
d_call: TRBD2
cdr3_aa: CATSRGSSGSLNEQFF
cdr3_nt: TGTGCCACCAGCAGAGGGAGTAGCGGGAGTCTTAATGAGCAGTTCTTC

j_call: TRBJ1-1
clone_size: NA
v_call: TRBV6-2/TRBV6-3
d_call: NA
cdr3_aa: CASSYSSGIMNTEAFF
cdr3_nt: TGTGCCAGCAGTTACTCATCAGGGATCATGAACACTGAAGCTTTCTTT

j_call: TRBJ2-1
clone_size: NA
v_call: TRBV6-5
d_call: NA
cdr3_aa: CASSYSDWTYNEQFF
cdr3_nt: TGTGCCAGCAGTTACTCGGACTGGACCTACAATGAGCAGTTCTTC

j_call: TRBJ2-1
clone_size: NA
v_call: TRBV13
d_call: NA
cdr3_aa: CASSFYRDRGEQFF
cdr3_nt: TGTGCCAGCAGCTTCTATAGAGATCGGGGGGAGCAGTTCTTC

j_call: TRBJ2-3
clone_size: NA
v_call: TRBV11-1
d_call: TRBD2
cdr3_aa: CASSFRASGRADTQYF
cdr3_nt: TGTGCCAGCAGCTTTCGGGCTAGCGGGAGGGCAGATACGCAGTATTTT

j_call: TRBJ1-2
clone_size: NA
v_call: TRBV2
d_call: NA
cdr3_aa: CASNRRTGTPYF
cdr3_nt: TGTGCCAGCAACAGGAGGACCGGGACACCTTACTTC

j_call: TRBJ2-1
clone_size: NA
v_call: TRBV29-1
d_call: TRBD2
cdr3_aa: CSVEGATSGSSSYNEQFF
cdr3_nt: TGCAGCGTTGAAGGGGCGACTAGCGGGAGCAGCTCCTACAATGAGCAGTTCTTC

j_call: TRBJ2-1
clone_size: once
v_call: TRBV5-5
d_call: NA
cdr3_aa: CASSLNAGPQFF
cdr3_nt: TGTGCCAGCAGCCTGAACGCGGGACCCCAGTTCTTC

j_call: TRBJ2-7
clone_size: NA
v_call: TRBV5-4
d_call: TRBD2
cdr3_aa: CASSLEGLAGHEQYF
cdr3_nt: TGTGCCAGCAGCTTGGAGGGACTAGCAGGCCACGAGCAGTACTTC

j_call: TRBJ1-5
clone_size: few
v_call: TRBV19
d_call: NA
cdr3_aa: CASSTSGPQHF
cdr3_nt: TGTGCCAGTAGTACGAGTGGGCCCCAGCATTTT